The rows below give T cell receptor beta chains drawn from one sample of a study of memory CD4+ T cells and cytomegalovirus serostatus. Assay: immunoSEQ multiplex PCR; the TCRdb copy retains only in-frame clones and omits some. The table includes 50,000 or so clones, 70% to 85% detected once. Specimen: memory CD4+ T cells from blood. Source of these receptors: an adult in good health and CMV-seronegative. The CDR3 runs from the conserved cysteine through the conserved F or W. D genes are given only for firm matches. Size is omitted from some rows. Given values are once, few, many or a class for expanded clones.

J,size,D,V,CDR3,DNA
TRBJ1-1,-,-,TRBV7-9,CASSLGGALNTEAFF,TGTGCCAGCAGCTTAGGGGGGGCCTTGAACACTGAAGCTTTCTTT
TRBJ1-2,-,-,TRBV29-1,CSAQTGPGSYGYTF,TGCAGCGCTCAAACTGGGCCGGGCTCCTATGGCTACACCTTC
TRBJ2-7,-,-,TRBV5-4,CASSPPTEPYEQYF,TGTGCCAGCAGCCCCCCGACAGAACCCTACGAGCAGTACTTC
TRBJ2-1,-,-,TRBV29-1,CSASQRVINEQFF,TGCAGCGCGTCGCAGCGGGTAATAAATGAGCAGTTCTTC
TRBJ1-1,-,TRBD1,TRBV2,CASSKGQGAVEAFF,TGTGCCAGCAGCAAAGGACAGGGGGCGGTTGAAGCTTTCTTT
TRBJ1-5,-,-,TRBV5-8,CASSLRAGELQPQHF,TGTGCCAGCAGCTTGAGGGCAGGGGAGCTTCAGCCCCAGCATTTT
TRBJ2-2,-,-,TRBV7-8,CASSSRGARTGELFF,TGTGCCAGCAGCTCCCGGGGGGCCCGCACCGGGGAGCTGTTTTTT
TRBJ1-5,-,-,TRBV27,CASSFTGNQPQHF,TGTGCCAGCAGTTTTACAGGAAATCAGCCCCAGCATTTT
TRBJ1-2,few,-,TRBV2,CASSEEPADYGYTF,TGTGCCAGCAGTGAAGAACCAGCCGACTATGGCTACACCTTC
TRBJ1-4,-,-,TRBV27,CASSLSQGFNEKLFF,TGTGCCAGCAGTTTATCGCAGGGGTTTAATGAAAAACTGTTTTTT
TRBJ2-3,-,TRBD2,TRBV5-6,CASTRSGGGADTQYF,TGTGCCAGCACACGGAGCGGGGGGGGCGCAGATACGCAGTATTTT
TRBJ2-1,-,-,TRBV28,CASSLYGNHPYNEQFF,TGTGCCAGCAGTTTATATGGCAACCATCCCTACAATGAGCAGTTCTTC
TRBJ1-5,-,TRBD1,TRBV6-6,CASTNPWTGDDQPQHF,TGTGCCAGCACAAACCCTTGGACAGGGGATGATCAGCCCCAGCATTTT
TRBJ1-3,few,-,TRBV18,CASSPYRPSSGNTIYF,TGTGCCAGCTCACCATACCGACCGAGCTCTGGAAACACCATATATTTT
TRBJ2-1,-,-,TRBV7-2,CASSHRQGGYEQFF,TGTGCCAGCAGCCATCGACAGGGAGGATATGAGCAGTTCTTC